The T cell receptor beta chain under discussion was sequenced for a study of OX40 agonist ivuxolimab in advanced cancers. There are a few counts of this clone. The data were produced by immunoSEQ multiplex PCR, yet TCRdb's version contains in-frame clones alone and is incomplete. The profile shows about 72,000 clones, 81% of them singletons. The CDR3 consists of 16 residues. Germline lookup yields CDR1 SGDLS and CDR2 YYNGEE. J was trimmed by 5 bases and V by 4 bases; bases with no gene match: 8. The material was CD4+ or CD8+ T cells sorted from blood, obtained in a trial of the OX40 agonist ivuxolimab. This clonotype was obtained from an adult with an advanced solid tumor such as melanoma, head and neck, liver or kidney cancer. The rearrangement joins TRBV9 to TRBJ2-3; 12 positions agree with TRBD2. This CDR3 is CASSSLAGGPVDTQYF. CDR3 sequence (DNA): TGTGCCAGCAGCTCGCTAGCGGGGGGGCCTGTAGATACGCAGTATTTT.